A single sample is the source of the 27 T cell receptor beta chains below, sequenced in a study of cytomegalovirus exposure and HLA in healthy donors. 60 Vbeta and 13 Jbeta primers were used in PCR. Generated by immunoSEQ multiplex PCR, the TCRdb table keeps only in-frame clones and is missing some. The repertoire holds about 94,000 clones, with approximately 72% as singletons. The material sequenced was PBMCs. Receptors were obtained from a man aged 40-49 years in good health and CMV-seropositive.

This clone turned up a few times. This sequence joins TRBV29-1 and TRBJ2-1; TRBD2 is a possible D gene (5 bases). The V gene lost 2 bases and the J gene lost 3 bases, with 11 bases spanning the gap. Germline CDR1 and CDR2: SQVTM and ANQGSEA. The CDR3 has 14 residues. In nucleotides, the CDR3 is TGCAGCGTTGAACTGGAGGACCTCTACAATGAGCAGTTCTTC. Its protein product is CSVELEDLYNEQFF.

This rearrangement joins TRBV6-5 to TRBJ2-7; TRBD1 agrees at 9 bases. J lost 5 bases, V lost 6 bases, and 8 bases had no gene match. The CDR3 covers 14 residues. Per the germline V gene, CDR1 is MNHEY and CDR2 is SVGAGI. This CDR3 is CASRRDREGNEQYF. The CDR3 DNA follows: TGTGCCAGCAGGAGGGACAGGGAGGGCAACGAGCAGTACTTC.

V is TRBV7-6 and J is TRBJ2-7; a possible D gene is TRBD2 (5 bases). V lost 3 bases and J 7 bases, leaving 16 bases between the germline ends. CDR3 length: 14 residues. Germline assignment: CDR1 SGHVS and CDR2 FNYEAQ. Here the CDR3 DNA reads TGTGCCAGCAGCTTTGCCTCGGGCTGGAGGGAGCAGTACTTC. Its protein is CASSFASGWREQYF.

This clone occurred a few times. J is TRBJ2-3 and V is TRBV12-1; TRBD2, the table's D call, was not compared with the DNA. TRBV12-1 is listed as a pseudogene. The CDR3 contains 18 residues. CDR3 nucleotide sequence: TGTGCCAGCAGCCGCCCGAGGGGGACTAGCGGCCTCACAGATACGCAGTATTTT. Translating gives CASSRPRGTSGLTDTQYF.

The rearrangement uses TRBV23-1 and TRBJ2-3; TRBD1 matches at 8 bases. TRBV23-1 is an ORF, and what it does is uncertain. V trimming: 7 bases; J trimming: 2 bases; junction bases outside the gene matches: 5. The CDR3 consists of 14 residues. The CDR3: CASTRQGFTDTQYF. The CDR3 DNA sequence: TGCGCCAGCACTCGACAGGGGTTCACAGATACGCAGTATTTT.

The chain uses TRBV9 and TRBJ2-2; 8 positions agree with TRBD2. Per the germline V gene, CDR1 is SGDLS and CDR2 is YYNGEE. Germline trimming cut 3 bases from V and 7 bases from J; bases unmatched to any gene: 8. CDR3 size: 15 residues. CDR3 sequence reads: CASSARREGNGELFF. The CDR3 coding sequence is TGTGCCAGCAGCGCTCGCCGGGAGGGGAACGGGGAGCTGTTTTTT. Supplemented by reference TRBV9 and TRBJ2-2, the full variable domain reads DSGVTQTPKHLITATGQRVTLRCSPRSGDLSVYWYQQSLDQGLQFLIQYYNGEERAKGNILERFSAQQFPDLHSELNLSSLELGDSALYFCASSARREGNGELFFGEGSRLTVL.

The chain employs TRBV6-1 and TRBJ2-5; D is possibly TRBD1 (6 bases). This CDR3 spans 17 amino acids. Germline values: CDR1 MNHNS, CDR2 SASEGT. Trimming took 2 bases from V and 1 from J, leaving 17 bases between them. CDR3: CASSERAGESFQETQYF. CDR3 nucleotides: TGTGCCAGCAGTGAAAGGGCAGGGGAATCCTTCCAAGAGACCCAGTACTTC.

The chain employs TRBV6-4 and TRBJ2-5; 8 nucleotides agree with TRBD2. The CDR3 is made up of 16 amino acids. J lost 8 bases, V lost 7 bases, and 18 bases had no gene match. Germline loops: CDR1 MRHNA, CDR2 SNTAGT. Here the CDR3 DNA reads TGTGCCAGCACGCGGGGGGAGCTTCTTACGCAGGGAACCCAGTACTTC. Translation gives CASTRGELLTQGTQYF.

The chain is built from TRBV5-1 and TRBJ2-5, with TRBD2 as a possible D gene (6 bases). Judging by the DNA end, TRBJ2-7 fits better; the J call may be wrong. The CDR3 runs to 15 residues. CDR1 and CDR2 from the germline V gene are SGHRS and YFSETQ. In nucleotides, the CDR3 is TGCGCCAGCAGCCCGGCGGCTAGCGTATCCTACGAGCAGTACTTC. This codes for CASSPAASVSYEQYF.

This chain uses TRBV6-6 with TRBJ1-1, with D tentatively TRBD1 (5 bases). This CDR3 spans 14 amino acids. In germline, CDR1 is MNHNY, CDR2 SVGAGI (reference sequence). With 5 bases removed from V and 4 bases from J, the gap between germline ends came to 14 bases. The CDR3 DNA reads TGTGCCAGCAGTGCCCGAGACAGTTCCACTGAAGCTTTCTTT. Its translation: CASSARDSSTEAFF.

The CDR3: CSVEEGHTNTGELFF. The CDR3 DNA reads as TGCAGCGTTGAAGAGGGACATACGAACACCGGGGAGCTGTTTTTT. This rearrangement joins TRBV29-1 to TRBJ2-2, with D perhaps TRBD1 (6 bases). The CDR3 has 15 residues. Per the germline V gene, CDR1 is SQVTM and CDR2 is ANQGSEA. The ends were cut back, 0 bases at V and 0 bases at J, with 8 bases in the middle.

This clone appeared a single time. This sequence joins TRBV27 and TRBJ2-7; 9 nucleotides agree with TRBD1. The V gene end was trimmed by 4 bases and the J gene end by 2 bases; junction bases not matched to a gene: 15. Germline V gives CDR1 MNHEY, CDR2 SMNVEV (reference sequence). The CDR3 contains 18 residues. Here the CDR3 DNA reads TGTGCCAGCAGTTACCCCGGGACAGGGCAGTTTATGACCTACGAGCAGTACTTC. This codes for CASSYPGTGQFMTYEQYF.

This sequence joins TRBV6-1 and TRBJ1-2; TRBD1 matches at 7 bases. CDR1 is MNHNS, CDR2 SASEGT, per germline. The CDR3 spans 13 residues. The V gene end was trimmed by 6 bases and the J gene end by 6 bases; junction bases not matched to a gene: 7. CDR3 in amino acids: CASRTTGYNGYTF. As DNA, the CDR3 is TGTGCCAGCAGAACGACAGGGTATAATGGCTACACCTTC.

This clone was observed once. The chain couples TRBV29-1 to TRBJ1-5, with D possibly matching TRBD1 (5 bases). Germline V gives CDR1 SQVTM, CDR2 ANQGSEA. Trimming took off 4 bases at V and 3 bases at J, with 10 bases between the two ends. CDR3 length: 13 amino acids. The CDR3 DNA sequence: TGCAGCGTTGGGGACTCCTCCAATCAGCCCCAGCATTTT. It encodes CSVGDSSNQPQHF.

This chain connects TRBV5-8 to TRBJ2-3; 15 nucleotides align to TRBD2. V dropped 4 bases and J dropped 2; count of bases not matched to a gene: 11. Germline V gives CDR1 SGHTS, CDR2 YDEGEE. This CDR3 spans 19 amino acids. CDR3 coding DNA: TGTGCCAGCAGCCAAGGACTAGCGGGGGGGCACCTATTCACAGATACGCAGTATTTT. Translated, it gives CASSQGLAGGHLFTDTQYF.

This clone was counted once. V is TRBV28 and J is TRBJ2-7; D may be TRBD1 (5 bases). This CDR3 spans 14 amino acids. Germline CDR1 reads MDHEN; CDR2 reads SYDVKM. Trimming took off 2 bases at V and 4 bases at J, with 12 bases between the two ends. CDR3 protein: CASSLGAGLYEQYF. CDR3 in DNA: TGTGCCAGCAGTTTAGGCGCAGGGTTGTACGAGCAGTACTTC.

This sequence joins TRBV9 and TRBJ2-2; perhaps TRBD2 as D (6 bases). Per the germline V gene, CDR1 is SGDLS and CDR2 is YYNGEE. Trimming removed 6 bases from V and 6 bases from J, with 21 bases in between. The CDR3 runs 16 residues. The CDR3 DNA is TGTGCCAGCACCATTAGTGGGGTTGGCGGGGCCGGGGAGCTGTTTTTT. This encodes CASTISGVGGAGELFF.

V usage is TRBV10-1 and J usage is TRBJ1-4, with D possibly matching TRBD1 (5 bases). The CDR3 is made up of 14 amino acids. Germline V gene data show CDR1 as WNHNN and CDR2 as SYGVQD (reference sequence). Trimming took 2 bases from V and 6 from J, leaving 10 bases between them. The CDR3 DNA reads TGCGCCAGCAGTGAGCAGGGAAAGGATGAAAAACTGTTTTTT. Translated: CASSEQGKDEKLFF.

The V and J genes are TRBV7-2 and TRBJ1-3, with D unresolved. The germline V gene encodes CDR1 SGHTA and CDR2 FQGNSA. CDR3 size: 12 residues. V was trimmed by 6 bases and J by 4 bases, leaving 7 bases between them. CDR3 in DNA: TGTGCCAGCAGAACCAGGGGAAACACCATATATTTT. This encodes CASRTRGNTIYF.

V usage is TRBV5-1 and J usage is TRBJ2-3, with TRBD2 identical over 8 bases. CDR1 and CDR2 (germline): SGHRS, YFSETQ. The CDR3 runs 16 residues. Germline trimming cut 4 bases from V and 0 bases from J; bases unmatched to any gene: 7. The CDR3 spells CASSPSGGPSTDTQYF. CDR3 in DNA: TGCGCCAGCAGCCCCTCGGGGGGGCCTAGCACAGATACGCAGTATTTT.

V is TRBV6-1 and J is TRBJ2-5; 7 bases fit TRBD2. V lost 10 bases to trimming and J lost 2 bases; unmatched junction nucleotides: 7. The CDR3 length is 13 residues. Germline CDR1 and CDR2: MNHNS and SASEGT. This chain's CDR3 is CATGTNPQETQYF. The CDR3 nucleotides are TGTGCCACCGGGACTAACCCTCAAGAGACCCAGTACTTC.

The gene calls are TRBV10-1 and TRBJ2-5; D is undetermined. The J call may be mistaken, given a closer DNA end match to TRBJ2-7. This CDR3 region has 13 residues. CDR1 is WNHNN and CDR2 is SYGVQD in the germline V gene (reference sequence). CDR3 loop: CASSESSRLEQYF. CDR3 nucleotide sequence: TGCGCCAGCAGTGAGTCATCCCGCCTCGAGCAGTACTTC.

This chain connects TRBV5-1 to TRBJ1-1, with 7 bases lining up with TRBD1. Per the germline V gene, CDR1 is SGHRS and CDR2 is YFSETQ. The V and J ends lost 3 bases and 7 bases, in that order; junction bases with no gene match: 6. There are 13 residues in the CDR3. The CDR3 is CASSWENRGEAFF. The CDR3 DNA reads TGCGCCAGCAGCTGGGAAAACAGGGGTGAAGCTTTCTTT.

The chain employs TRBV5-6 and TRBJ1-1; no firm D call. V lost 2 bases to trimming and J lost 1 base, with 12 bases between them. Germline V gives CDR1 SGHDT, CDR2 YYEEEE. The CDR3 loop spans 15 amino acids. The CDR3 nucleotides are TGTGCCAGCAGCTTATTTTCTGTCTCGAACACTGAAGCTTTCTTT. Its translation is CASSLFSVSNTEAFF.

The V gene is TRBV5-5, the J gene TRBJ2-3; maybe TRBD2 (7 bases). This CDR3 contains 16 residues. The germline V gene encodes CDR1 SGHKS and CDR2 YYEKEE (reference sequence). Trimming removed 4 bases from V and 5 bases from J, with 20 bases in between. Written as DNA, the CDR3 is TGTGCCAGCAGCCCGTATAGGGGGGGGCAAGGAGATACGCAGTATTTT. The encoded protein is CASSPYRGGQGDTQYF.

The genes are TRBV5-1 and TRBJ2-7; 9 bases match TRBD1. Germline CDR1 reads SGHRS; CDR2 reads YFSETQ. The CDR3 is 16 amino acids. The trim removed 0 bases at V and 4 bases at J, leaving 8 bases unmatched. The CDR3 region is CASSLGDRAPSYEQYF. For the CDR3, the DNA is TGCGCCAGCAGCTTGGGGGACAGGGCTCCCAGTTACGAGCAGTACTTC.

The gene calls are TRBV6-5 and TRBJ1-3; the match to TRBD1 covers 10 bases. The CDR3 loop spans 14 amino acids. Trimming at V came to 7 bases and at J to 2 bases, leaving 2 bases not matched to a gene. Germline loops: CDR1 MNHEY, CDR2 SVGAGI. The CDR3 spells CASTDRGPGNTIYF. The CDR3 nucleotides are TGTGCCAGCACCGACAGGGGGCCTGGAAACACCATATATTTT.